One sample yielded the 32 T cell receptor beta chains listed below, sequenced in a study of blood T cell repertoires in COVID-19. The data were produced by immunoSEQ multiplex PCR, yet TCRdb's version contains in-frame clones alone and is incomplete. This sample has roughly 260,000 clones, with about 90% found just once. Sequencing was carried out using PBMCs or T cells enriched from blood (not recorded which). These receptors came from a young woman who had recovered from COVID-19.

This rearrangement joins TRBV7-9 to TRBJ2-7; 7 bases align to TRBD1. Germline V gives CDR1 SEHNR, CDR2 FQNEAQ (reference sequence). There are 15 residues in the CDR3. V gave up 3 bases and J gave up 2 bases; unmatched junction bases: 7. CDR3 bases: TGTGCCAGCAGCTTGGGGACAGAGGGTGCCTACGAGCAGTACTTC. It encodes CASSLGTEGAYEQYF.

This sequence joins TRBV18 and TRBJ1-1; a possible D gene is TRBD1 (6 bases). Deletions cut 8 bases from V and 7 bases from J, with 17 bases between. CDR1 KGHSH and CDR2 LQKENI come from the germline V gene. The length of the CDR3 is 13 residues. The CDR3 loop is CASTGGTGNEAFF. The CDR3 DNA reads as TGTGCCAGCACTGGGGGAACAGGGAATGAAGCTTTCTTT.

The chain couples TRBV6-5 to TRBJ1-2; D gene uncertain. The V gene's germline CDR1 is MNHEY and CDR2 SVGAGI. With 4 bases removed from V and 5 bases from J, the gap between germline ends came to 8 bases. This CDR3 has 12 residues. CDR3 in DNA: TGTGCCAGCAGTTCCCCAGGATATGGCTACACCTTC. This translates into CASSSPGYGYTF.

The genes are TRBV5-6 and TRBJ1-2; 7 bases fit TRBD1. V shed 3 bases and J 4 bases; nucleotides not matched to a gene: 9. Germline assignment: CDR1 SGHDT and CDR2 YYEEEE. The CDR3 has 15 residues. CDR3 nucleotides: TGTGCCAGCAGCTCCAAAGGGGGCCGCAGCTATGGCTACACCTTC. Translation: CASSSKGGRSYGYTF.

This chain links TRBV7-2 with TRBJ2-7, with 10 nucleotides matching TRBD2. CDR1 is SGHTA and CDR2 is FQGNSA in the germline V gene. CDR3 size: 16 residues. Germline trimming cut 1 base from V and 2 bases from J; bases unmatched to any gene: 5. CDR3 sequence reads: CASSLVASGRTYEQYF. Written as DNA, the CDR3 is TGTGCCAGCAGCTTAGTAGCTAGCGGGAGAACCTACGAGCAGTACTTC.

The rearrangement links TRBV21-1 to TRBJ1-2; the table assigns TRBD1, which was not confirmed against the DNA. TRBV21-1 is noted as a pseudogene. The CDR3 extends over 16 amino acids. The CDR3 protein is CASSKAPGHQSVGYTF. For the CDR3, the DNA is TGTGCCAGCAGCAAAGCTCCGGGACATCAGTCTGTTGGCTACACCTTC.

The rearrangement uses TRBV21-1 and TRBJ1-5; the D call of TRBD1 is as the table states it, not checked on the DNA. TRBV21-1 is labeled a pseudogene. This CDR3 has 15 amino acids. CDR3 in amino acids: CASSKAGGGNQPQHF. The CDR3 DNA sequence: TGTGCCAGCAGCAAAGCAGGGGGAGGCAATCAGCCCCAGCATTTT.

About this clone: The same CDR3 arises from other DNA sequences in this sample as well. V usage is TRBV12-3 or TRBV12-4 and J usage is TRBJ1-1; D is ambiguous. V was clipped by 5 bases and J by 1 base, with 8 bases between them. The CDR3 is 13 residues long. CDR3 coding DNA: TGTGCCAGCAGTCCCACGGGGAACACTGAAGCTTTCTTT. Translating gives CASSPTGNTEAFF.

The V call is TRBV21-1, the J call TRBJ1-1. TRBV21-1 is designated a pseudogene. The CDR3 has 15 residues. This CDR3 reads CASSKGWRMNTEAFF. DNA of the CDR3: TGTGCCAGCAGCAAAGGGTGGAGAATGAACACTGAAGCTTTCTTT.

This clone appeared a single time. This rearrangement joins TRBV2 to TRBJ2-4; 11 bases fit TRBD2. From germline, CDR1 is SNHLY and CDR2 FYNNEI. After removal of 7 bases from V and 7 bases from J, the junction contained 9 bases not matched to a gene. The CDR3 is 15 residues long. The CDR3 nucleotides read TGTGCCAGCACCTTTAGCGGGAGGGCCTCCAACATTCAGTACTTC. Residues: CASTFSGRASNIQYF.

The rearrangement links TRBV28 to TRBJ1-2, with D tentatively TRBD1 (5 bases). CDR1 and CDR2 from the germline V gene are MDHEN and SYDVKM. The ends were cut back, 3 bases at V and 8 bases at J, with 16 bases in the middle. The CDR3 sequence is 14 residues long. CDR3 nucleotide sequence: TGTGCCAGCAGTTTCAAAACAGGTTCGGTAGGCTACACCTTC. Translated, it gives CASSFKTGSVGYTF.

This chain connects TRBV6-4 to TRBJ2-5, with 7 bases aligning to TRBD1. The length of the CDR3 is 14 residues. Trimming removed 5 bases from V and 3 bases from J; junction bases left unmatched: 6. Germline values: CDR1 MRHNA, CDR2 SNTAGT. The DNA of the CDR3 is TGTGCCAGCAGTCCGACAGGGCTTGAAGAGACCCAGTACTTC. Amino acid sequence: CASSPTGLEETQYF.

The chain carries TRBV6-2 or TRBV6-3 and TRBJ2-5; D is uncertain. The germline gives CDR1 MNHEY, CDR2 SVGEGT. This CDR3 region has 11 residues. Trimming removed 4 bases from V and 5 bases from J, with 5 bases in between. The CDR3 DNA is TGTGCCAGCAGTTCCTTGGAGACCCAGTACTTC. This codes for CASSSLETQYF.

The rearrangement uses TRBV28 and TRBJ1-3; TRBD1 is a possible D gene (5 bases). The CDR3 spans 17 residues. V lost 5 bases to trimming and J lost 0 bases, with 17 bases between them. Germline CDR1 and CDR2: MDHEN and SYDVKM. The CDR3 protein is CASSPRVLRTSGNTIYF. The CDR3 nucleotides read TGTGCCAGCAGTCCCAGGGTTCTGAGGACCTCTGGAAACACCATATATTTT.

The chain joins TRBV19 to TRBJ2-7; possibly TRBD1 for D (6 bases). The V gene's germline CDR1 is LNHDA and CDR2 SQIVND (reference sequence). V lost 4 bases to trimming and J lost 2 bases, with 12 bases between them. CDR3 length: 14 amino acids. The CDR3 loop reads CASSKKQGPYEQYF. In DNA form, the CDR3 reads TGTGCCAGTAGTAAGAAACAGGGTCCCTACGAGCAGTACTTC.

J is TRBJ1-2 and V is TRBV28; tentative D call: TRBD1 (5 bases). The CDR3 is 14 amino acids. V was shortened by 4 bases and J by 8 bases, with 17 bases between the two germline ends. The germline V gene has CDR1 MDHEN and CDR2 SYDVKM. CDR3 in amino acids: CASSSTGSSGGYTF. The CDR3, as DNA: TGTGCCAGCAGTTCCACAGGAAGCTCTGGCGGCTACACCTTC.

The CDR3 is CASSVAAGGASGSSYEQFF. DNA of the CDR3: TGTGCCAGCAGCGTAGCCGCCGGAGGGGCTAGCGGGAGTTCGTATGAGCAGTTCTTC. The gene calls are TRBV9 and TRBJ2-1; 10 bases match TRBD2. Germline V CDR1 and CDR2: SGDLS, YYNGEE. The V and J ends lost 0 bases and 8 bases, in that order; junction bases with no gene match: 17. This CDR3 is built from 19 residues.

This chain joins TRBV19 and TRBJ2-1; 7 bases map to TRBD2. Trimming cost V 3 bases and J 0 bases; bases outside gene matches: 5. CDR3 length: 16 residues. Germline CDR1 and CDR2: LNHDA and SQIVND (reference sequence). The DNA for the CDR3 is TGTGCCAGTAGTATTTATCTAGCGGACTCCTACAATGAGCAGTTCTTC. This encodes CASSIYLADSYNEQFF.

This clone was observed a single time. V usage is TRBV27 and J usage is TRBJ1-1, with TRBD1 matching 10 bases. The V segment lost 4 bases and the J segment 4 bases; nucleotides outside the gene matches: 12. Germline CDR1 reads MNHEY; CDR2 reads SMNVEV (reference sequence). The CDR3 sequence is 17 residues long. CDR3 residues: CASSSIRQGAGGTEAFF. The CDR3 DNA is TGTGCCAGCAGTTCGATTCGACAGGGGGCGGGCGGCACTGAAGCTTTCTTT.

CDR3: CASSRTDRGSYEQYF. The CDR3 coding sequence is TGTGCCAGCTCACGAACCGACAGGGGGAGCTACGAGCAGTACTTC. The rearrangement links TRBV18 to TRBJ2-7; 9 bases are shared with TRBD1. V gave up 4 bases and J gave up 3 bases; unmatched junction bases: 7. Germline V gene data show CDR1 as KGHSH and CDR2 as LQKENI. The CDR3 spans 15 residues.

The V and J genes are TRBV2 and TRBJ2-1; 9 bases agree with TRBD2. The CDR3 is 14 residues long. After removal of 4 bases from V and 6 bases from J, the junction contained 4 bases not matched to a gene. CDR1 is SNHLY, CDR2 FYNNEI, per germline. The CDR3 coding sequence is TGTGCCAGCAGTGCCCGGCGGGGGGGCAATGAGCAGTTCTTC. It codes for CASSARRGGNEQFF. The full variable domain, with the rest looked up from reference TRBV2 and TRBJ2-1, is EPEVTQTPSHQVTQMGQEVILRCVPISNHLYFYWYRQILGQKVEFLVSFYNNEISEKSEIFDDQFSVERPDGSNFTLKIRSTKLEDSAMYFCASSARRGGNEQFFGPGTRLTVL.

The rearrangement joins TRBV18 to TRBJ2-3; D not certain. Germline V lookup: CDR1 KGHSH, CDR2 LQKENI. With 6 bases removed from V and 0 bases from J, the gap between germline ends came to 13 bases. The CDR3 has 15 residues. In DNA form, the CDR3 reads TGTGCCAGCTCCCCGCCTACTACTAGCACAGATACGCAGTATTTT. This codes for CASSPPTTSTDTQYF.

J is TRBJ2-7 and V is TRBV12-3 or TRBV12-4; unclear D gene. The CDR3 is 12 amino acids. The germline V and J ends were trimmed by 2 bases and 8 bases, with 10 bases remaining between them. The CDR3 is CASSLLITKQYF. The DNA for the CDR3 is TGTGCCAGCAGTTTATTGATAACTAAGCAGTACTTC.

V is TRBV27 and J is TRBJ1-2, with D perhaps TRBD1 (5 bases). The V gene's germline CDR1 is MNHEY and CDR2 SMNVEV (reference sequence). The V and J ends lost 6 bases and 5 bases respectively, with 19 bases between them. The CDR3 extends over 15 amino acids. This CDR3 is CASRSYSKTEYGYTF. CDR3 in DNA: TGTGCCAGCAGAAGTTATAGTAAGACAGAGTATGGCTACACCTTC.

This chain joins TRBV11-2 and TRBJ2-1; no reliable D call. Germline assignment: CDR1 SGHAT and CDR2 FQNNGV. Trimming removed 2 bases at V and 8 bases at J, with 13 bases between. The CDR3 sequence is 14 residues long. The CDR3 sequence is CASSLLMARDEQFF. The CDR3 DNA sequence: TGTGCCAGCAGCTTACTTATGGCTCGGGATGAGCAGTTCTTC.

The V call is TRBV28, the J call TRBJ2-5; possibly TRBD1 for D (5 bases). The germline V gene encodes CDR1 MDHEN and CDR2 SYDVKM. The CDR3 has 14 residues. The germline V and J ends were trimmed by 2 bases and 1 base, with 8 bases remaining between them. CDR3 sequence: CASSLRGSQETQYF. The DNA of the CDR3 is TGTGCCAGCAGTTTAAGGGGATCCCAAGAGACCCAGTACTTC.

V is TRBV27 and J is TRBJ1-2; no reliable D call. The CDR3 has 17 residues. V was pared by 3 bases and J by 8 bases, with 25 bases between. Germline CDR1 reads MNHEY; CDR2 reads SMNVEV (reference sequence). The CDR3 loop is CASSFSSAGLEMEGYTF. CDR3 nucleotide sequence: TGTGCCAGCAGTTTCTCGTCCGCGGGGTTAGAGATGGAAGGCTACACCTTC.

This chain's CDR3 is CASSQDLGGGRPQHF. CDR3 sequence (DNA): TGTGCCAGCAGCCAAGATCTAGGGGGTGGTAGGCCCCAGCATTTT. The gene calls are TRBV4-2 and TRBJ1-5; TRBD1 is a possible D gene (6 bases). The germline CDR1 and CDR2 sequences are LGHNA and YNFKEQ. The CDR3 extends over 15 amino acids. V was shortened by 0 bases and J by 9 bases, with 15 bases between the two germline ends.

This clone was picked up a small number of times. The chain uses TRBV7-9 and TRBJ2-1; TRBD1 is a possible D gene (5 bases). Trimming pared 5 bases from V and 8 bases from J, leaving 22 bases between. The CDR3 contains 16 residues. The germline V gene encodes CDR1 SEHNR and CDR2 FQNEAQ (reference sequence). CDR3 nucleotides: TGTGCCAGCAGCGATACCAAGTCCCGGTGGGGCCATGAGCAGTTCTTC. Residues: CASSDTKSRWGHEQFF.

V gene TRBV18 combines with J gene TRBJ1-5, with D perhaps TRBD1 (5 bases). The germline gives CDR1 KGHSH, CDR2 LQKENI. Trimming cost V 3 bases and J 6 bases, with 9 bases left between them. The CDR3 consists of 13 residues. The CDR3 region is CASSPEGIQPQHF. The CDR3 DNA reads as TGTGCCAGCTCACCGGAGGGGATTCAGCCCCAGCATTTT.

The J gene is TRBJ1-2, the V gene TRBV9; 8 positions agree with TRBD1. J gave up 4 bases and V 3 bases, and 5 bases lay outside the gene matches. The CDR3 loop spans 14 amino acids. Germline lookup yields CDR1 SGDLS and CDR2 YYNGEE. In DNA form, the CDR3 reads TGTGCCAGCAGCGGACAGGGGTCCTTCTATGGCTACACCTTC. This gives the protein CASSGQGSFYGYTF.

The chain employs TRBV19 and TRBJ2-2, with TRBD1 identical over 9 bases. V shed 8 bases, J shed 1 base, and the junction held 11 bases outside the gene matches. The CDR3 is made up of 17 amino acids. The germline V gene encodes CDR1 LNHDA and CDR2 SQIVND (reference sequence). CDR3 sequence: CASSPYRGRGNTGELFF. CDR3 coding DNA: TGTGCCAGTTCTCCCTACAGGGGGCGAGGGAACACCGGGGAGCTGTTTTTT.